Following are 3 T cell receptor beta chains from one sample sequenced in a study of T cell repertoires in cytomegalovirus infection. One entry per CDR3 protein, called by TCRdb with MiXCR from the reads. The top ten hold roughly nine tenths of the sample, which has about 25,000 distinct CDR3 sequences, approximately 22% seen once. The antigens for these receptors are not known. Specimen: CD8+ T cells from cultured PBMCs, collected from culture after CMV antigen stimulation. The receptors originated from a human donor in good health (CMV status not recorded). Some clones in this sample may be carry-over from other donors' samples.

V is TRBV28 and J is TRBJ1-2; 8 nucleotides align to TRBD1. The V gene's germline CDR1 is MDHEN and CDR2 SYDVKM. The CDR3 sequence is 12 residues long. Trimming took 9 bases from V and 8 from J; bases not matched to a gene: 8. CDR3 loop: CARRPGDRGYTF. The CDR3 DNA reads TGTGCCAGAAGACCGGGGGACAGGGGCTACACCTTC.

This chain connects TRBV4-3 to TRBJ1-1, with 8 bases lining up with TRBD1. J lost 6 bases, V lost 3 bases, and 12 bases had no gene match. The CDR3 has 16 residues. Germline values: CDR1 LGHNA, CDR2 YSLEER. CDR3 nucleotides: TGCGCCAGCAGCCATCGCCCGGGACAGGTAAAGGCTGAAGCTTTCTTT. Translation gives CASSHRPGQVKAEAFF.

The sample holds a few counts of this clonotype. The chain employs TRBV4-2 and TRBJ1-6; D remains ambiguous. Trimming shortened V by 4 bases and J by 0 bases, and 10 bases separated the two germline ends. The CDR3 extends over 16 amino acids. Germline assignment: CDR1 LGHNA and CDR2 YNFKEQ. In DNA, the CDR3 is TGTGCCAGCAGCCGTGAACTAAGCTCCTATAATTCACCCCTCCACTTT. Translation gives CASSRELSSYNSPLHF.